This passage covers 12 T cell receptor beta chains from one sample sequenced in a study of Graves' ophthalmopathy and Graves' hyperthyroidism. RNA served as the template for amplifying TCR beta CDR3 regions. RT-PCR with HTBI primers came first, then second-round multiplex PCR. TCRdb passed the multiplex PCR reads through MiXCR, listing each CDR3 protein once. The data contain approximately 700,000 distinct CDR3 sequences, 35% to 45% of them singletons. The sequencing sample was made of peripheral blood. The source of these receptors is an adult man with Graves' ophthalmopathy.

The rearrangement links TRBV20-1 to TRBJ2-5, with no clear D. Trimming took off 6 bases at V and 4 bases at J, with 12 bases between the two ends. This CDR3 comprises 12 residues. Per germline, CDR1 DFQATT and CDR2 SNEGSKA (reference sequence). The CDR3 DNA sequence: TGCAGTGCGAGCCCTAGTGGAGAGACCCAGTACTTC. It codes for CSASPSGETQYF.

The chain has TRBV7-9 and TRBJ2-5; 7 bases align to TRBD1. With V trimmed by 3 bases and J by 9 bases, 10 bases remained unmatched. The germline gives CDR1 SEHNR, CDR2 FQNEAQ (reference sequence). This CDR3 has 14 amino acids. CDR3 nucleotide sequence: TGTGCCAGCAGCTTCGACAGGGCAGGACAGCCCCAGTACTTC. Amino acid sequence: CASSFDRAGQPQYF.

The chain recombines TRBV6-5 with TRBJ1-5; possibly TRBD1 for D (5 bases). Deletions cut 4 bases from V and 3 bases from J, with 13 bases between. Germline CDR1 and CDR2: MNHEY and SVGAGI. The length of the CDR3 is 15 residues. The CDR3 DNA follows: TGTGCCAGCAGTTCCGCCGGGACTTACAATCAGCCCCAGCATTTT. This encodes CASSSAGTYNQPQHF.

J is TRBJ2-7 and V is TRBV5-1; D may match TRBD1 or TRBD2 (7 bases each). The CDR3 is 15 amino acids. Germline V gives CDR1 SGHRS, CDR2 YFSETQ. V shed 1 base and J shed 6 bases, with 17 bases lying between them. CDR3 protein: CASSLTGEGMGEQYF. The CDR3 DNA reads TGCGCCAGCAGCTTGACAGGGGAGGGGATGGGCGAGCAGTACTTC.

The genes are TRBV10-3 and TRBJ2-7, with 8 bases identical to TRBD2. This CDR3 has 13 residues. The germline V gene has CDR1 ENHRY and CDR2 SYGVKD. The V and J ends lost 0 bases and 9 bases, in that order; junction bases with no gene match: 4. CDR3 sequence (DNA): TGTGCCATCAGTGAGTCGGGGGCGGGAGGGCAGTACTTC. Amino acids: CAISESGAGGQYF.

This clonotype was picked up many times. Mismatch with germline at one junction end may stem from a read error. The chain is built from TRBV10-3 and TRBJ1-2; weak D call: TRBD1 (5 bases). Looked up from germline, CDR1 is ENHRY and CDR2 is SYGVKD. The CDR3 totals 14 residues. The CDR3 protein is CASSSPGRNYGYTF. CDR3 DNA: TGTGCCAGCAGTTCCCCGGGACGGAACTATGGCTACACCTTC.

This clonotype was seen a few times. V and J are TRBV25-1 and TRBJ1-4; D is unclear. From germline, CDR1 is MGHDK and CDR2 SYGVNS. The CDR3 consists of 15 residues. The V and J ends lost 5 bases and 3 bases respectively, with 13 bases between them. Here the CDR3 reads CASSYSPAPNEKLFF. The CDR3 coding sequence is TGTGCCAGCAGTTACTCTCCTGCCCCTAATGAAAAACTGTTTTTT.

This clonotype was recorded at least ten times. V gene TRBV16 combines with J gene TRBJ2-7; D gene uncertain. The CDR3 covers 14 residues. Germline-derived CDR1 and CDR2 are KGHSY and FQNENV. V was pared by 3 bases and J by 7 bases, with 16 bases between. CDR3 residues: CASSQSDPGREQYF. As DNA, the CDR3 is TGTGCCAGCAGCCAGTCCGACCCCGGCCGGGAGCAGTACTTC. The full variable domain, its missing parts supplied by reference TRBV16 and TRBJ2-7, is GEEVAQTPKHLVRGEGQKAKLYCAPIKGHSYVFWYQQVLKNEFKFLISFQNENVFDETGMPKERFSAKCLPNSPCSLEIQATKLEDSAVYFCASSQSDPGREQYFGPGTRLTVT.

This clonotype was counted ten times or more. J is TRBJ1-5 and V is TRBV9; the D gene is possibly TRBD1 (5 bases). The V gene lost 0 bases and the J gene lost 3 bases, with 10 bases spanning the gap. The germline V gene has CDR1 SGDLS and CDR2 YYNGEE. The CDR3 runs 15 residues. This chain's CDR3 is CASSVVTGLNQPQHF. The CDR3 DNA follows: TGTGCCAGCAGCGTAGTCACGGGGCTCAATCAGCCCCAGCATTTT.

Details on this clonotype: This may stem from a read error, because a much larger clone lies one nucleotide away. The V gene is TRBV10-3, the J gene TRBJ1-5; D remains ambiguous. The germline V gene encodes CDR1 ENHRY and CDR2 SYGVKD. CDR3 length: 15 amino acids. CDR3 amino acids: CASSPRNGGNQPQHF. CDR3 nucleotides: TGTGCCAGCAGTCCGCGGAACGGTGGCAATCAGCCCCAGCATTTT.

CDR3 coding DNA: TGTGCCATCTGGGAGGGAGGGGGCTATGGCTACACCTTC. Its translation is CAIWEGGGYGYTF. V and J are TRBV10-3 and TRBJ1-2, with D perhaps TRBD1 (6 bases). The CDR3 sequence is 13 residues long. Germline CDR1 reads ENHRY; CDR2 reads SYGVKD. V lost 8 bases to trimming and J lost 4 bases, with 14 bases between them.

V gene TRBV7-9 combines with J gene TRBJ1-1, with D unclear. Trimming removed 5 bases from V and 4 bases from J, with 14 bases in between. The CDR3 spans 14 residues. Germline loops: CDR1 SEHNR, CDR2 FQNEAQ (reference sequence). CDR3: CASSQDPAGTEAFF. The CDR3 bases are TGTGCCAGCAGCCAAGACCCAGCCGGCACTGAAGCTTTCTTT.